This T cell receptor (beta chain) stems from a study of CD8 T cells in Susac syndrome. General study results and limits: Individuals included in the TCR sequencing and HLA analysis were acknowledged by the study to be relatively few in number.

Germline CDR1 and CDR2: SGHTA and FQGTGA. The V and J ends lost 2 bases and 4 bases respectively, with 10 bases between them. This CDR3 is built from 14 residues. Reverse transcription used roughly 0.5 to 1 ug RNA and random hexamers. One entry per CDR3 protein, called by TCRdb with MiXCR from the immunoSEQ multiplex PCR reads. The sample lists 150,000 or so distinct CDR3 sequences, approximately 90% seen once, with 0.065% to 0.1% in the top ten. As regards this clonotype: Its target is unknown.

The source of this sequence is a human donor in good health. The chain combines TRBV7-3 with TRBJ2-3; D might be TRBD2 (7 bases). The source material was CD4+ T cells from PBMCs. The CDR3 sequence is CASSLRGGPDTQYF. The CDR3 DNA follows: TGTGCCAGCAGCTTACGCGGGGGCCCAGATACGCAGTATTTT.